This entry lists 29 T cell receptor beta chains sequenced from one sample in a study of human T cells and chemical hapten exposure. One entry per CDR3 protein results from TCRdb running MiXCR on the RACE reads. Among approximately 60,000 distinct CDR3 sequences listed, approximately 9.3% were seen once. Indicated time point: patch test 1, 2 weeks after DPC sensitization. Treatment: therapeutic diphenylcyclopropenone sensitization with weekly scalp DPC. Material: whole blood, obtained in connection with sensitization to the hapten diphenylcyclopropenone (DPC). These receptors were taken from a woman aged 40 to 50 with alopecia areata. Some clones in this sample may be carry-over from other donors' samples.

The chain's CDR3 is CASSQSPGENYEQYF. The CDR3 region has the DNA TGCGCCAGCAGCCAAAGTCCGGGGGAAAACTACGAGCAGTACTTC. The V gene is TRBV4-3, the J gene TRBJ2-7; a weak D match, TRBD2 (6 bases). From germline, CDR1 is LGHNA and CDR2 YSLEER. The CDR3 consists of 15 residues. The V and J ends lost 2 bases and 3 bases respectively, with 14 bases between them.

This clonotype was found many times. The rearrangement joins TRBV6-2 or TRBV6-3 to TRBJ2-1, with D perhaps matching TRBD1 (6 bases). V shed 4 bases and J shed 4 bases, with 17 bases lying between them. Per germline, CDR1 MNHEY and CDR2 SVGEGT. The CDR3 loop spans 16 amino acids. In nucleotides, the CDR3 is TGTGCCAGCAGTTCTTACCTCTCCCAGGGGTACAATGAGCAGTTCTTC. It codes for CASSSYLSQGYNEQFF.

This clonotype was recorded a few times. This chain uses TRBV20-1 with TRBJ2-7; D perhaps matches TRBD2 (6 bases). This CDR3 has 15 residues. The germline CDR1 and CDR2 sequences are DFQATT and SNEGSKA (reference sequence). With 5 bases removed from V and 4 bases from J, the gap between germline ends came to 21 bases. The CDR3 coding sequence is TGCAGTGCTGCCCCTTGGACGTCTAGCGCGTACGAGCAGTACTTC. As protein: CSAAPWTSSAYEQYF.

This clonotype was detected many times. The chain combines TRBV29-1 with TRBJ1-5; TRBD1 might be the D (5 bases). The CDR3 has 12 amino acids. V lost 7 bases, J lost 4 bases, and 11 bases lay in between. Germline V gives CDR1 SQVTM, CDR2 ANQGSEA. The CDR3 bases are TGCAGCGCGTTGGAGGGGAATCAGCCCCAGCATTTT. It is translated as CSALEGNQPQHF.

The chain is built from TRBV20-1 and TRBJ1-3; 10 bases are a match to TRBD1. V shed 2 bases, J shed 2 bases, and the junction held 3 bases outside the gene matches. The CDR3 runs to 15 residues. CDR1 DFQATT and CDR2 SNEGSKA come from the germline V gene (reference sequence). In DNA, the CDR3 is TGCAGTGCTAGACCCGGGACAGGGGCTGGAAACACCATATATTTT. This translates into CSARPGTGAGNTIYF.

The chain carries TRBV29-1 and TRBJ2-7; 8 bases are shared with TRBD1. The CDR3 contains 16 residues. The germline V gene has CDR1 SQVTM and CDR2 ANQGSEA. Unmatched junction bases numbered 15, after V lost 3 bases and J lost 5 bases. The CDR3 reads CSVERDRPRSAHEQYF. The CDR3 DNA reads TGCAGCGTTGAGAGGGACAGGCCACGATCCGCCCACGAGCAGTACTTC.

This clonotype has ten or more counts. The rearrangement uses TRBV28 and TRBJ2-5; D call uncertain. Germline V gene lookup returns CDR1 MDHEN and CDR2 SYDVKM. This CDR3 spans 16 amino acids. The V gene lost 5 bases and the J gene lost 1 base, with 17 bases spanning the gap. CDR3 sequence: CASSPWVSGTQETQYF. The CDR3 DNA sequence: TGTGCCAGCAGTCCATGGGTTTCGGGTACCCAAGAGACCCAGTACTTC.

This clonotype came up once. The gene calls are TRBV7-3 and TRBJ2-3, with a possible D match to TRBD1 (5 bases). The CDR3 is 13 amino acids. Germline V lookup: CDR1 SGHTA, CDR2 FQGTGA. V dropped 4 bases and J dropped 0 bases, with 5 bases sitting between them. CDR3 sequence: CASSSGSTDTQYF. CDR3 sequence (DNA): TGTGCCAGCAGCTCAGGGAGCACAGATACGCAGTATTTT.

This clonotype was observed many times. CDR3 nucleotide sequence: TGTGCCAGCAGCTTAGATGAGACCCGCCAGCCCCAGCATTTT. Translating it yields CASSLDETRQPQHF. V gene TRBV7-6 combines with J gene TRBJ1-5; D not resolved. Germline loops: CDR1 SGHVS, CDR2 FNYEAQ. V lost 1 base and J 7 bases, leaving 11 bases between the germline ends. The CDR3 loop spans 14 amino acids.

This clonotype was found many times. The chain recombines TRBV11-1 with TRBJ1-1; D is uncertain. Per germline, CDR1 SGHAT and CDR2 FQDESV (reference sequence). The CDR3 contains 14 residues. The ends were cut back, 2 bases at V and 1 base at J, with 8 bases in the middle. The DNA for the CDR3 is TGTGCCAGCAGCTTATTTCTAGAGAACACTGAAGCTTTCTTT. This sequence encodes CASSLFLENTEAFF.

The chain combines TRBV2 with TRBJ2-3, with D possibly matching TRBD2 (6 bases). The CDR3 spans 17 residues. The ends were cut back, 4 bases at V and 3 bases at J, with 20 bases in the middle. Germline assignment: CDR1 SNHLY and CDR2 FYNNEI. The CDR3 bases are TGTGCCAGCAGTGGGGGGGACCGCTTTCGACAAACAGATACGCAGTATTTT. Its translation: CASSGGDRFRQTDTQYF.

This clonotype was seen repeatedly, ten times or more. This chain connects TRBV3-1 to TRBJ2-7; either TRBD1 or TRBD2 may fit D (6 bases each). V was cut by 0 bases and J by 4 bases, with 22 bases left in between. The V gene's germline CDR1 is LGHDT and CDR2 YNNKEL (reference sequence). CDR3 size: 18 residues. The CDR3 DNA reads TGTGCCAGCAGCCAAGAATGGACCGAGGGGGTCGGGGGATACGAGCAGTACTTC. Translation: CASSQEWTEGVGGYEQYF.

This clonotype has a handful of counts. The CDR3 coding sequence is TGTGCCAGCAGCTTAATGGCCCTAGCGGGGGGTGGTAATGAGCAGTTCTTC. This codes for CASSLMALAGGGNEQFF. The genes are TRBV7-2 and TRBJ2-1; 11 bases are shared with TRBD2. Germline CDR1 and CDR2: SGHTA and FQGNSA. The CDR3 runs to 17 residues. V dropped 2 bases and J dropped 7; count of bases not matched to a gene: 10. Looking up the rest from reference TRBV7-2 and TRBJ2-1 gives the full variable domain: GAGVSQSPSNKVTEKGKDVELRCDPISGHTALYWYRQSLGQGLEFLIYFQGNSAPDKSGLPSDRFSAERTGGSVSTLTIQRTQQEDSAVYLCASSLMALAGGGNEQFFGPGTRLTVL.

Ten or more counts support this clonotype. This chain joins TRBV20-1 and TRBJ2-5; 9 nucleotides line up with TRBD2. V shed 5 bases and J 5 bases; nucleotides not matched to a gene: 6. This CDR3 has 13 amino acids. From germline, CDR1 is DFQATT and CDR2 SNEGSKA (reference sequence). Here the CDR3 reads CSAHRGGAETQYF. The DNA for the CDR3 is TGCAGTGCTCACCGCGGGGGGGCGGAGACCCAGTACTTC.

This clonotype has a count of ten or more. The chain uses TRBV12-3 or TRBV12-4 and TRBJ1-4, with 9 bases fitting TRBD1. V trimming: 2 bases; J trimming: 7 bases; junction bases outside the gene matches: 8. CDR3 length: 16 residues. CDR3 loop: CASSLYGQGRGEKLFF. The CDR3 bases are TGTGCCAGCAGTTTATACGGACAGGGGCGGGGTGAAAAACTGTTTTTT.

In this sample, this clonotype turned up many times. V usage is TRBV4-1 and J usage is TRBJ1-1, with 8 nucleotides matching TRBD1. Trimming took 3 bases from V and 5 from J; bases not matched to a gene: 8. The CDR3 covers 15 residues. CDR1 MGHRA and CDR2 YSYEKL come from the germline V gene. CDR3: CASSHSTGVETEAFF. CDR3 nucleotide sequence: TGCGCCAGCAGCCATTCGACAGGGGTCGAGACTGAAGCTTTCTTT.

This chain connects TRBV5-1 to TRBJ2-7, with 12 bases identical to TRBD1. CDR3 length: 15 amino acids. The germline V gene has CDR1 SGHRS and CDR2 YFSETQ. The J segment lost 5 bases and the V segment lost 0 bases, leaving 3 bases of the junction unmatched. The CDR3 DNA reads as TGCGCCAGCAGCTTGGAAGGGACAGGGGGCGACGAGCAGTACTTC. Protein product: CASSLEGTGGDEQYF.

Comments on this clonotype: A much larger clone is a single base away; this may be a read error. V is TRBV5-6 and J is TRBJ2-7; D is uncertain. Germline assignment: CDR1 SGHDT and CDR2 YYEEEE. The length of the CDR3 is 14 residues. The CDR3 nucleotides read TGTGCCAGCAGCTTGGACCTGACTTCCTACGAGCGGTACTTC. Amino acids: CASSLDLTSYERYF. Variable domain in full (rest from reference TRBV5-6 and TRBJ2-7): DAGVTQSPTHLIKTRGQQVTLRCSPKSGHDTVSWYQQALGQGPQFIFQYYEEEERQRGNFPDRFSGHQFPNYSSELNVNALLLGDSALYLCASSLDLTSYERYFGPGTRLTVT.

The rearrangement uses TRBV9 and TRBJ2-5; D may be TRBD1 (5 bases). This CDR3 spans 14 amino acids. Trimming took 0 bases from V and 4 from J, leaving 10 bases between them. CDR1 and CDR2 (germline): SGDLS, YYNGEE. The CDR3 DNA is TGTGCCAGCAGCGTAGGGGGCGCGTTAGAGACCCAGTACTTC. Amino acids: CASSVGGALETQYF.

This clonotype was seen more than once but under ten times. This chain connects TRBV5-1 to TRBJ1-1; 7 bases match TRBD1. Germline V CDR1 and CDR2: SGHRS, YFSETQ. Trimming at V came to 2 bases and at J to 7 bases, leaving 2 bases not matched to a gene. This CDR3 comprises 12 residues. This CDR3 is CASSFGQDEAFF. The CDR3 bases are TGCGCCAGCAGCTTTGGACAGGATGAAGCTTTCTTT.

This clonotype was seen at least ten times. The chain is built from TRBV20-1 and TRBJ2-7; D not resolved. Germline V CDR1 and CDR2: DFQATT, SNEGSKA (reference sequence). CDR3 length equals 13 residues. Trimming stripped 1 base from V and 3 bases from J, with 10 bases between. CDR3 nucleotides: TGCAGTGCTAGAGCACCAGGTCACTACGAGCAGTACTTC. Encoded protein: CSARAPGHYEQYF.

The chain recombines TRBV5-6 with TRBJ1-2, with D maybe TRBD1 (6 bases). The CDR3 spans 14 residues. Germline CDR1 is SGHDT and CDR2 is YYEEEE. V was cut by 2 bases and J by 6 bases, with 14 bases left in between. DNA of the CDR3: TGTGCCAGCAGCTTCCGAAGGACAGTCGATGGCTACACCTTC. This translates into CASSFRRTVDGYTF.

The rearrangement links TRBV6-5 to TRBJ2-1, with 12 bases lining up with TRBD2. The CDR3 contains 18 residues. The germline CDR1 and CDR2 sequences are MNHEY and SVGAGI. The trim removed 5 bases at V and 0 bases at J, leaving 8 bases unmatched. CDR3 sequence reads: CASSPGLAGPSSYNEQFF. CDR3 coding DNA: TGTGCCAGCAGTCCGGGACTAGCGGGTCCTAGCTCCTACAATGAGCAGTTCTTC.

The CDR3 region is CASSPPAASTDTQYF. In nucleotides, the CDR3 is TGCGCCAGCAGCCCCCCAGCGGCTAGCACAGATACGCAGTATTTT. The chain employs TRBV5-1 and TRBJ2-3, with a possible D match to TRBD2 (5 bases). The CDR3 is made up of 15 amino acids. Germline CDR1 reads SGHRS; CDR2 reads YFSETQ. V was trimmed by 4 bases and J by 0 bases, leaving 12 bases between them. Together with reference TRBV5-1 and TRBJ2-3, the CDR3 gives the full variable domain: KAGVTQTPRYLIKTRGQQVTLSCSPISGHRSVSWYQQTPGQGLQFLFEYFSETQRNKGNFPGRFSGRQFSNSRSEMNVSTLELGDSALYLCASSPPAASTDTQYFGPGTRLTVL.

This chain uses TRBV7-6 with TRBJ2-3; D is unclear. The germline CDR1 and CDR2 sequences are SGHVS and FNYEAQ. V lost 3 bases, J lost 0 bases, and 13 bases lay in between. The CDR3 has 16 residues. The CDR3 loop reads CASSLGPAASTDTQYF. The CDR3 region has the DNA TGTGCCAGCAGCTTGGGCCCGGCGGCTAGCACAGATACGCAGTATTTT.

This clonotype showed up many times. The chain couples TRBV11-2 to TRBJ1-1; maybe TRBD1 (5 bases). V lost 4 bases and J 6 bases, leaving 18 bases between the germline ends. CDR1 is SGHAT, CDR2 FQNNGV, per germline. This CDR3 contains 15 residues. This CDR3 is CASSSPGRGNPEAFF. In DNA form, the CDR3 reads TGTGCCAGCAGCTCACCTGGAAGGGGCAACCCTGAAGCTTTCTTT.

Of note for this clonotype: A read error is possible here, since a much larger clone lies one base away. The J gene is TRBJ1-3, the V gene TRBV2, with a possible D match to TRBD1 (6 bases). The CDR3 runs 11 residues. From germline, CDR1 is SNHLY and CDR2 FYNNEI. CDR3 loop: CDSGQGNTIYF. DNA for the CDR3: TGTGACAGTGGACAGGGAAACACCATATATTTT. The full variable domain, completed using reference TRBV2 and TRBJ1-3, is EPEVTQTPSHQVTQMGQEVILRCVPISNHLYFYWYRQILGQKVEFLVSFYNNEISEKSEIFDDQFSVERPDGSNFTLKIRSTKLEDSAMYFCDSGQGNTIYFGEGSWLTVV.

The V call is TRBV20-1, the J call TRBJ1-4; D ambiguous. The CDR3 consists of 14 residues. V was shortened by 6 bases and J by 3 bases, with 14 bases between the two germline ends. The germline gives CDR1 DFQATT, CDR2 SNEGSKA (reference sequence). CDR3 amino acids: CSARDGRSNEKLFF. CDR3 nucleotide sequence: TGCAGTGCCCGAGACGGCAGATCTAATGAAAAACTGTTTTTT.

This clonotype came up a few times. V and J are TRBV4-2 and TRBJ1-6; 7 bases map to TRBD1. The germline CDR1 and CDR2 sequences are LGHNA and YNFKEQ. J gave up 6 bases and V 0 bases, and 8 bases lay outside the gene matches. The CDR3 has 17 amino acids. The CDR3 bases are TGTGCCAGCAGCCAAGATTTGTTTGACAGGGCTAATTCACCCCTCCACTTT. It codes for CASSQDLFDRANSPLHF.